The T cell receptor beta chain described here comes from a study of PD-L1 blockade in urothelial cancer. Turning to the study itself: Peripheral blood specimens exhibited a median yield of approximately 150,000 T cells. Notes on the study in general: Where pretreatment blood TCR clonality fell below the median, better survival was predicted.

Enrolled patients showed locally advanced or metastatic urothelial carcinoma. This clone appeared a single time. Antigen specificity is unknown. J lost 6 bases, V lost 4 bases, and 4 bases had no gene match. CDR1 is SGHTA, CDR2 FQGNSA, per germline. The CDR3 is 14 amino acids. Spiking each PCR with synthetic TCR analog templates was performed. Here immunoSEQ multiplex PCR was the method, and the copy in TCRdb shows in-frame clones only, minus some. The sample has 60,000 to 85,000 clones, roughly 87% seen once. Sample: PBMCs, taken around atezolizumab (anti-PD-L1) treatment. The chain recombines TRBV7-2 with TRBJ1-5; TRBD1 agrees at 9 bases. The receptor was derived from a woman in her seventies with urothelial cancer. In DNA form, the CDR3 reads TGTGCCAGCAGCTACGGGACAGGGATTCAGCCCCAGCATTTT. Protein product: CASSYGTGIQPQHF.